One and the same sample provided the 19 T cell receptor beta chains below, sequenced in a study of blood T cell repertoires in COVID-19. Data came from immunoSEQ multiplex PCR; TCRdb stores just in-frame clones and leaves some out. The sample has about 190,000 clones; more than 85% are singletons. Sample: PBMCs or T cells enriched from blood (not recorded which). Receptors were obtained from a woman in her 40s in a cohort exposed to, infected with or recovered from COVID-19 (not recorded which).

This chain joins TRBV5-8 and TRBJ1-5; tentative D call: TRBD1 (5 bases). CDR1 is SGHTS, CDR2 YDEGEE, per germline. The V end lost 1 base, the J end lost 8 bases, and 16 bases lay between the germline ends. This CDR3 contains 15 residues. The CDR3 nucleotides are TGTGCCAGCAGCTTGTCGGGGGGGGTGCCGAAGCCCCAGCATTTT. Translation: CASSLSGGVPKPQHF.

In this sample, this clone turned up a few times. The V gene is TRBV28, the J gene TRBJ1-2; 9 nucleotides agree with TRBD1. This CDR3 region has 15 residues. Germline CDR1 and CDR2: MDHEN and SYDVKM. V dropped 4 bases and J dropped 4; count of bases not matched to a gene: 7. The CDR3 spells CASSSWDRVGYGYTF. CDR3 sequence (DNA): TGTGCCAGCAGTTCATGGGACAGGGTCGGCTATGGCTACACCTTC.

This chain uses TRBV7-8 with TRBJ2-7; TRBD2 might be the D (7 bases). The germline V and J ends were trimmed by 2 bases and 5 bases, with 22 bases remaining between them. CDR1 is SGHVS, CDR2 FQNEAQ, per germline. The CDR3 is 17 amino acids. Here the CDR3 DNA reads TGTGCCAGCAGCTTAAGGGGGGGGAGTCAGGGTAAGAACGAGCAGTACTTC. Protein sequence: CASSLRGGSQGKNEQYF.

V gene TRBV5-1 combines with J gene TRBJ2-1; possibly TRBD2 for D (6 bases). Looked up from germline, CDR1 is SGHRS and CDR2 is YFSETQ. V was pared by 7 bases and J by 8 bases, with 19 bases between. The CDR3 loop spans 14 amino acids. In DNA form, the CDR3 reads TGCGCCAGCGGTCGCGGGGATCTGACGCATGAGCAGTTCTTC. This encodes CASGRGDLTHEQFF.

V usage is TRBV15 and J usage is TRBJ1-1; 7 nucleotides line up with TRBD1. The CDR3 totals 15 residues. Germline V gives CDR1 LNHNV, CDR2 YYDKDF (reference sequence). Trimming at V came to 2 bases and at J to 3 bases, leaving 6 bases not matched to a gene. Written as DNA, the CDR3 is TGTGCCACCAGCAGACCTACAGGGGTTTACACTGAAGCTTTCTTT. Its translation: CATSRPTGVYTEAFF. The complete variable domain, with remaining parts taken from reference TRBV15 and TRBJ1-1, reads DAMVIQNPRYQVTQFGKPVTLSCSQTLNHNVMYWYQQKSSQAPKLLFHYYDKDFNNEADTPDNFQSRRPNTSFCFLDIRSPGLGDTAMYLCATSRPTGVYTEAFFGQGTRLTVV.

The gene calls are TRBV5-1 and TRBJ2-2, with a possible D match to TRBD1 (6 bases). V dropped 1 base and J dropped 7 bases, with 14 bases sitting between them. CDR3 length equals 15 residues. Per germline, CDR1 SGHRS and CDR2 YFSETQ. Here the CDR3 DNA reads TGCGCCAGCAGCTTGTTGTCAGGGGCTATCGGGGAGCTGTTTTTT. This sequence encodes CASSLLSGAIGELFF.

The genes are TRBV6-2 or TRBV6-3 and TRBJ1-4; D gene ambiguous. The CDR3 consists of 13 residues. Trimming left V 0 bases short and J 10 bases short, with 9 bases between. Germline lookup yields CDR1 MNHEY and CDR2 SVGEGT. CDR3 loop: CASSYSEEGKLFF. CDR3 nucleotides: TGTGCCAGCAGTTACTCGGAGGAAGGAAAACTGTTTTTT.

The gene calls are TRBV7-8 and TRBJ1-1, with 7 bases that match TRBD1. Germline CDR1 and CDR2: SGHVS and FQNEAQ. This CDR3 is built from 15 residues. With V trimmed by 5 bases and J by 1 base, 7 bases remained unmatched. The CDR3 loop reads CASSPQGGRNTEAFF. CDR3 sequence (DNA): TGTGCCAGCAGCCCCCAGGGGGGAAGGAACACTGAAGCTTTCTTT.

This clone was recorded only once. The chain combines TRBV14 with TRBJ2-7; 9 bases are a match to TRBD1. CDR1 and CDR2 from the germline V gene are SGHDN and FVKESK. The CDR3 is 17 residues long. The V and J ends lost 0 bases and 0 bases, in that order; junction bases with no gene match: 6. CDR3 region: CASSQDGGTGYSYEQYF. The DNA of the CDR3 is TGTGCCAGCAGCCAAGATGGGGGGACAGGGTACTCCTACGAGCAGTACTTC. Full variable domain (missing parts from reference TRBV14 and TRBJ2-7): EAGVTQFPSHSVIEKGQTVTLRCDPISGHDNLYWYRRVMGKEIKFLLHFVKESKQDESGMPNNRFLAERTGGTYSTLKVQPAELEDSGVYFCASSQDGGTGYSYEQYFGPGTRLTVT.

Here the CDR3 reads CASSLRTGPDTQYF. CDR3 in DNA: TGTGCCAGCAGCCTTCGGACAGGGCCCGATACGCAGTATTTT. The V call is TRBV4-2, the J call TRBJ2-3; 8 nucleotides match TRBD1. Germline V gene data show CDR1 as LGHNA and CDR2 as YNFKEQ. This CDR3 spans 14 amino acids. With V trimmed by 4 bases and J by 6 bases, 6 bases remained unmatched.

V gene TRBV6-4 combines with J gene TRBJ1-2; D is uncertain. The V and J ends lost 8 bases and 7 bases respectively, with 8 bases between them. This CDR3 is 10 amino acids long. CDR1 MRHNA and CDR2 SNTAGT come from the germline V gene. The CDR3 region has the DNA TGTGCCAGCTTCCGGGGTGGCTACACCTTC. Its translation is CASFRGGYTF.

The V gene is TRBV10-3, the J gene TRBJ1-5; D gene ambiguous. The CDR3 extends over 16 amino acids. Germline V gives CDR1 ENHRY, CDR2 SYGVKD. V lost 0 bases and J lost 0, with 9 bases in between. The CDR3 DNA reads TGTGCCATCAGTGAGTCGGCAGTCGATAGCAATCAGCCCCAGCATTTT. Translating gives CAISESAVDSNQPQHF.

V usage is TRBV5-6 and J usage is TRBJ2-7; maybe TRBD1 (6 bases). Trimming took 0 bases from V and 3 from J, leaving 16 bases between them. The CDR3 length is 16 residues. Germline CDR1 reads SGHDT; CDR2 reads YYEEEE. CDR3 sequence (DNA): TGTGCCAGCAGCTTGGGGACCCCGGACAGACTCTACGAGCAGTACTTC. Translation gives CASSLGTPDRLYEQYF.

The genes are TRBV4-1 and TRBJ1-4; D is unclear. This CDR3 contains 16 residues. Germline V gives CDR1 MGHRA, CDR2 YSYEKL. V was pared by 0 bases and J by 2 bases, with 10 bases between. The CDR3 coding sequence is TGCGCCAGCAGCCAAGAGCCACGGGTCACTAATGAAAAACTGTTTTTT. This encodes CASSQEPRVTNEKLFF.

The chain carries TRBV18 and TRBJ1-2, with 8 bases lining up with TRBD1. Germline assignment: CDR1 KGHSH and CDR2 LQKENI. The CDR3 is 16 amino acids. Trimming cost V 3 bases and J 3 bases; bases outside gene matches: 9. The CDR3 nucleotides read TGTGCCAGCTCACCCCAGGTCCGGGACAGGTACTATGGCTACACCTTC. Amino acid sequence: CASSPQVRDRYYGYTF.

The chain joins TRBV9 to TRBJ1-1; D not resolved. Germline loops: CDR1 SGDLS, CDR2 YYNGEE. The CDR3 sequence is 14 residues long. Trimming stripped 2 bases from V and 1 base from J, with 9 bases between. CDR3 nucleotide sequence: TGTGCCAGCAGCGTTGGGCATTCGAACACTGAAGCTTTCTTT. This translates into CASSVGHSNTEAFF.

The genes are TRBV5-8 and TRBJ1-3; 8 bases align to TRBD1. The J segment lost 0 bases and the V segment lost 2 bases, leaving 4 bases of the junction unmatched. The CDR3 has 16 residues. CDR1 is SGHTS, CDR2 YDEGEE, per germline. CDR3 DNA sequence: TGTGCCAGCAGCTTAAGGACAGGGAGCTCTGGAAACACCATATATTTT. Encoded protein: CASSLRTGSSGNTIYF.

The chain carries TRBV13 and TRBJ2-5, with a weak D call TRBD1 (6 bases). CDR1 is PRHDT, CDR2 FYEKMQ, per germline (reference sequence). V was pared by 3 bases and J by 0 bases, with 8 bases between. The length of the CDR3 is 14 residues. The CDR3 nucleotides read TGTGCCAGCAGCTTCAACAGGGACCAAGAGACCCAGTACTTC. It translates to CASSFNRDQETQYF. Variable domain in full (rest from reference TRBV13 and TRBJ2-5): AAGVIQSPRHLIKEKRETATLKCYPIPRHDTVYWYQQGPGQDPQFLISFYEKMQSDKGSIPDRFSAQQFSDYHSELNMSSLELGDSALYFCASSFNRDQETQYFGPGTRLLVL.

The chain uses TRBV3-1 (or the pseudogene TRBV3-2) and TRBJ1-2, with a tentative D call TRBD1 (5 bases). Germline V lookup: CDR1 LGHDT, CDR2 YNNKEL (reference sequence). CDR3 length: 18 residues. Trimming pared 5 bases from V and 1 base from J, leaving 23 bases between. For the CDR3, the DNA is TGTGCCAGCAGCGGAAACCTCGAGACAGAGTTTTTTAACTATGGCTACACCTTC. Protein: CASSGNLETEFFNYGYTF.